These T cell receptor beta chains were read from a single sample in a study of blood T cell repertoires in COVID-19. Sequenced by immunoSEQ multiplex PCR; TCRdb stores in-frame clones only, minus some. The data show approximately 330,000 clones, with approximately 86% seen just once and roughly 8.9% held by the top ten. Specimen: peripheral blood. The receptors shown here come from a man aged 25-45 years with COVID-19, enrolled during active disease. CDR3s include the opening cysteine and the closing phenylalanine or tryptophan. The D gene is left open where the match is weak. Rows may omit the clone size; those that give it use once, few, many or a size class.

TRBJ2-1,TRBD1,TRBV19,.,TGTGCCAGTGCCTCCGGGACAGGGTCCTACAATGAGCAGTTCTTC,CASASGTGSYNEQFF
TRBJ2-2,TRBD1,TRBV18,.,TGTGCCAGCTCACCCCGGGACAGGTCCACCGGGGAGCTGTTTTTT,CASSPRDRSTGELFF
TRBJ1-1,.,TRBV29-1,once,TGCAGCGTTTGGGACGGCGGGGTCACTGAAGCTTTCTTT,CSVWDGGVTEAFF
TRBJ1-2,.,TRBV27,once,TGTGCCAGCAGCCCTCTGGCGGGTAGTACGCCCTATGGCTACACCTTC,CASSPLAGSTPYGYTF
TRBJ2-7,TRBD1,TRBV29-1,.,TGCAGCGTTGCTACCGGGACAGGGGGCTACGAGCAGTACTTC,CSVATGTGGYEQYF
TRBJ2-1,TRBD2,TRBV5-1,.,TGCGCCAGCAGCTTGGCCGGCTCTAGCGGGGGGGCCTGGACCGAGCAGTTCTTC,CASSLAGSSGGAWTEQFF
TRBJ1-3,.,TRBV15,.,TGTGCCACCAGCAGGTGGGCTTCCAGGGTTTACTCTGGAAACACCATATATTTT,CATSRWASRVYSGNTIYF
TRBJ1-1,.,TRBV7-9,.,TGTGCCAGCAGCTCAACTTCGACACGCCCGAACACTGAAGCTTTCTTT,CASSSTSTRPNTEAFF
TRBJ2-7,TRBD1,TRBV7-9,.,TGTGCCAGCAGCTTGCGGACAGGGGGAAATGACGAGCAGTACTTC,CASSLRTGGNDEQYF
TRBJ1-4,.,TRBV29-1,.,TGCAGCGCCGCGGGGTTGGGTGAAAAACTGTTTTTT,CSAAGLGEKLFF
TRBJ1-2,.,TRBV6-2/TRBV6-3,.,TGTGCCAGCAGTTACCGAATGGGACACGTCGCTGATGGCTACACCTTC,CASSYRMGHVADGYTF
TRBJ1-3,TRBD1,TRBV4-3,.,TGCGCCAGCAGCCAAGGACAGGGGACTGGAAACACCATATATTTT,CASSQGQGTGNTIYF
TRBJ2-4,.,TRBV19,.,TGTGCCAGTAGTATTATGGCCGTAGCCAAAAACATTCAGTACTTC,CASSIMAVAKNIQYF
TRBJ1-1,.,TRBV11-2,.,TGTGCCAGCAGCTTAATGGGGCAGGCGAACACTGAAGCTTTCTTT,CASSLMGQANTEAFF
TRBJ1-4,.,TRBV6-5,.,TGTGCCAGCAGTAGGAGGGAGAATGAAAAACTGTTTTTT,CASSRRENEKLFF
TRBJ2-7,TRBD1,TRBV7-6,.,TGTGCCAGCAGCCCAATGGGACAGGGTCCCCACGAGCAGTACTTC,CASSPMGQGPHEQYF
TRBJ2-1,.,TRBV11-1,.,TGTGCCAGCAGCTTAAGGCAGGGCAAAAATGAGCAGTTCTTC,CASSLRQGKNEQFF
TRBJ2-7,TRBD2,TRBV10-3,.,TGTGCCATCAGTGATTTAGCGGGAGCGCTCGAGCAGTACTTC,CAISDLAGALEQYF
TRBJ2-1,.,TRBV6-5,.,TGTGCCAGCAGTTACGTGCAGGGGTTGAACAATGAGCAGTTCTTC,CASSYVQGLNNEQFF
TRBJ1-2,.,TRBV9,.,TGTGCCAGCAGCCCCCAATCGCAGGGGTGGTATGGCTACACCTTC,CASSPQSQGWYGYTF
TRBJ2-2,TRBD1,TRBV5-4,.,TGTGCCAGCAGCTTGAGGACAGGGAAGGGGGAGCTGTTTTTT,CASSLRTGKGELFF
TRBJ1-3,TRBD1,TRBV27,.,TGTGCCAGCAGTTTAGCGGGACAGTATGGAAACACCATATATTTT,CASSLAGQYGNTIYF
TRBJ1-6,.,TRBV11-2,few,TGTGCCACCTCACAGCTCTGGAGGAATTCACCCCTCCACTTT,CATSQLWRNSPLHF
TRBJ1-3,.,TRBV18,.,TGTGCCAGCTCACCAGGGACAAACTCTGGAAACACCATATATTTT,CASSPGTNSGNTIYF
TRBJ1-3,.,TRBV5-6,.,TGTGCCAGCAGCTTGGTTCCGTCGGGGACTGGAAACACCATATATTTT,CASSLVPSGTGNTIYF
TRBJ2-3,.,TRBV27,.,TGTGCCAGCAGTTTCCTCGGTTGGTTGAGGGATACGCAGTATTTT,CASSFLGWLRDTQYF
TRBJ2-3,.,TRBV7-9,.,TGTGCCAGCAGCTTAGTAGCTGGACAGTTTGGGACAGATACGCAGTATTTT,CASSLVAGQFGTDTQYF
TRBJ2-7,.,TRBV30,.,TGTGCCTGGAGTGGACCCCGGGGGACCCACGAGCAGTACTTC,CAWSGPRGTHEQYF
TRBJ2-2,.,TRBV5-1,once,TGCGCCAGCAGCTTGCCTAGCGATACCGGGGAGCTGTTTTTT,CASSLPSDTGELFF
TRBJ1-2,.,TRBV6-2/TRBV6-3,.,TGTGCCAGCAGTTCTCAGACAGGCCGCCTGGGGGGCTACACCTTC,CASSSQTGRLGGYTF
TRBJ1-1,.,TRBV5-5,.,TGTGCCAGCAGCTTGCAGGGAAACACTGAAGCTTTCTTT,CASSLQGNTEAFF
TRBJ1-6,.,TRBV5-4,.,TGTGCCAGCAGCTTGGCCCACAGTAACTCCTATAATTCACCCCTCCACTTT,CASSLAHSNSYNSPLHF
TRBJ1-1,TRBD1,TRBV6-1,few,TGTGCCAGCAGTGAAGTTTACAGGGGGACTGAAGCTTTCTTT,CASSEVYRGTEAFF
TRBJ1-2,TRBD1,TRBV5-4,few,TGTGCCAGCACCTCCGAGGTCAGGGGGAAGACTAACTATGGCTACACCTTC,CASTSEVRGKTNYGYTF
TRBJ1-1,TRBD1,TRBV9,.,TGTGCCAGCAGCATCAGCCGGGACAGGGGGAACACTGAAGCTTTCTTT,CASSISRDRGNTEAFF
TRBJ2-2,.,TRBV7-3,few,TGTGCCAGCACGTTAGCAGGGGTGACCACCGGGGAGCTGTTTTTT,CASTLAGVTTGELFF
TRBJ1-2,TRBD1,TRBV19,.,TGTGCCAGTAGTATGACAGGGGGTTACTATGGCTACACCTTC,CASSMTGGYYGYTF
TRBJ2-5,.,TRBV19,.,TGTGCCAGTAGTGGGGGACATCCCCAAGAGACCCAGTACTTC,CASSGGHPQETQYF
TRBJ1-1,.,TRBV4-3,once,TGCGCCAGCAGCCAAGACCCCAACAGTAACACTGAAGCTTTCTTT,CASSQDPNSNTEAFF
TRBJ2-3,.,TRBV27,.,TGTGCCAGCAGTATCAGGCCAGGTGGGTCAGATACGCAGTATTTT,CASSIRPGGSDTQYF
TRBJ2-1,TRBD1,TRBV11-2,.,TGTGCCAGCAGCCACCGGGACAGGGGCCCTGACGGGCAGTTCTTC,CASSHRDRGPDGQFF
TRBJ1-1,TRBD1,TRBV24-1,.,TGTGCCACCAGGGGGACAGGGAACACTGAAGCTTTCTTT,CATRGTGNTEAFF
TRBJ1-2,.,TRBV28,.,TGTGCCAGCAGTTTAGGTGGTGAGGGTTTCGGCTACACCTTC,CASSLGGEGFGYTF
TRBJ1-3,.,TRBV6-5,.,TGTGCCAGCTCGTCAGGGGCTGGAAACACCATATATTTT,CASSSGAGNTIYF
TRBJ2-5,TRBD2,TRBV3-1/TRBV3-2,.,TGTGCCAGCAGCCTAGAAGCGGGAAGTTGGGAGACCCAGTACTTC,CASSLEAGSWETQYF
TRBJ2-2,TRBD1,TRBV2,.,TGTGCCAGCAGCGAAGTAGGACAGGGTCTTGGCACCGGGGAGCTGTTTTTT,CASSEVGQGLGTGELFF
TRBJ1-3,.,TRBV7-8,.,TGTGCCAGTTGTGTGGAAGGACAGAGAACAAACACCATATATTTT,CASCVEGQRTNTIYF
TRBJ1-5,TRBD1,TRBV4-2,.,TGTGCCAGCAGCTTATGGATTTCGGGACAGGGTTCGAGTCAGCCCCAGCATTTT,CASSLWISGQGSSQPQHF
TRBJ2-7,TRBD1,TRBV11-3,.,TGTGCCAGCAGCTCGCGACAGGGGGAATACTACGAGCAGTACTTC,CASSSRQGEYYEQYF